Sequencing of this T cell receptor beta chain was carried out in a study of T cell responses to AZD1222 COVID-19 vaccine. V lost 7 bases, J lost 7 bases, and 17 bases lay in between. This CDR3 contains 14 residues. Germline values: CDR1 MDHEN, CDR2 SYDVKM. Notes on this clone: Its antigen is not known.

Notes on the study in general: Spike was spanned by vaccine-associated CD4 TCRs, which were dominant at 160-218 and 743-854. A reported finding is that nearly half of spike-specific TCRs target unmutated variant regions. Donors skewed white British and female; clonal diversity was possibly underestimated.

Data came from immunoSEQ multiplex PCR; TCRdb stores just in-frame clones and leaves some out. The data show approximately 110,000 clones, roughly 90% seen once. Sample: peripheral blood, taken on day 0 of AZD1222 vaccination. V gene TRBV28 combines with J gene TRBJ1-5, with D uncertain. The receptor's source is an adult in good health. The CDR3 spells CASTMGGRGQPQHF. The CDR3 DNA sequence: TGTGCCAGCACAATGGGAGGGAGAGGACAGCCCCAGCATTTT.